The rows below give T cell receptor beta chains drawn from one sample of a study of monozygotic twins with inflammatory bowel disease. One entry per CDR3 protein, without DNA, is what TCRdb gives after re-calling the 5' RACE reads. The sample totals about 380,000 distinct CDR3 sequences. The sequenced material came from blood. The origin of the receptors is a human donor with ulcerative colitis or Crohn's disease, or a healthy co-twin of an affected twin (not recorded which). CDR3s include the opening cysteine and the closing phenylalanine or tryptophan. The order of the fields is V gene, J gene, CDR3 protein.

TRBV6-5,TRBJ2-1,CASSYAWGRIHYNEQFF
TRBV29-1,TRBJ2-7,CSVRVGSYEQYF
TRBV5-4,TRBJ2-7,CASSLGGDRGTYEQYF
TRBV3-1,TRBJ2-2,CASRGPTGELFF
TRBV20-1,TRBJ2-2,CSARDLGGDTGELFF
TRBV9,TRBJ1-6,CASSVALREGDSPLHF
TRBV5-1,TRBJ2-7,CASSLAADEQYF
TRBV4-2,TRBJ2-2,CASSQDSRLAGGYTGELFF
TRBV3-1,TRBJ2-1,CASSQGRGLGNEQFF
TRBV5-1,TRBJ2-3,CAGSLEDGPSTDTQYF
TRBV6-5,TRBJ1-1,CASSYDQANTMNTEAFF
TRBV18,TRBJ2-7,CASSPGQGQYYEQYF
TRBV12-3/TRBV12-4,TRBJ1-1,CASRIGEMAEAFF
TRBV12-3/TRBV12-4,TRBJ1-4,CASSLGPSPGGKLFF
TRBV28,TRBJ2-3,CASSTRTEQGSNTQYF